Listed below are T cell receptor beta chains from one sample, sequenced in a study of cytotoxic CD8 clonotypes in ibrutinib-treated CLL. The method was immunoSEQ multiplex PCR; TCRdb's version includes in-frame clones alone and lacks a portion of them. The repertoire holds more than 55,000 clones, about 65% seen once, with around two fifths in the top ten. The starting material was PBMCs, obtained after 12 months of ibrutinib treatment. The source of these receptors is a human donor with chronic lymphocytic leukemia. CDR3s include the opening cysteine and the closing phenylalanine or tryptophan. The order of the fields is D gene, J gene, clone size, V gene, CDR3 DNA, CDR3 protein. The D gene is left open where the match is weak. The size of a clone is reported for some rows only, either as once, few or many, or as a class for expanded clones.

NA TRBJ2-7 NA TRBV9 TGTGCCAGCAGCGTCGGTGGGCAGGGAATCTACGAGCAGTACTTC CASSVGGQGIYEQYF
NA TRBJ2-7 NA TRBV7-2 TGTGCCAGCAGCTTAAACGGACTCTACGAGCAGTACTTC CASSLNGLYEQYF
NA TRBJ2-7 NA TRBV6-5 TGTGCCACCCGGCGAGGGCCTTCCTACGAGCAGTACTTC CATRRGPSYEQYF
NA TRBJ2-2 NA TRBV6-5 TGTGCCAGCAGTTACTCAAGACAGAGGAACACCGGGGAGCTGTTTTTT CASSYSRQRNTGELFF
TRBD2 TRBJ2-2 NA TRBV10-3 TGTGCCATCAGTGAGATGAGGGGAGCGACTAGCGGGAGAATGGCCGGGGAGCTGTTTTTT CAISEMRGATSGRMAGELFF
NA TRBJ1-2 NA TRBV10-3 TGTGCCATTCAGGGGCCTCATGGCTACACCTTC CAIQGPHGYTF
TRBD2 TRBJ2-7 NA TRBV15 TGTGCCACCAGCAGAGCGACTAGCGGGAGCTCCTACGAGCAGTACTTC CATSRATSGSSYEQYF
NA TRBJ2-5 NA TRBV2 TGTGCCAGCAGTCCAACAGGGATTCAAGAGACCCAGTACTTC CASSPTGIQETQYF
TRBD1 TRBJ2-5 NA TRBV15 TGTGCCACCAGCAGAACAACAGGGGGCGGGGAGACCCAGTACTTC CATSRTTGGGETQYF
NA TRBJ1-2 NA TRBV28 TGTGCCAGCAGTAAATACGGGACCGTCTATGGCTACACCTTC CASSKYGTVYGYTF
TRBD1 TRBJ1-6 NA TRBV19 TGTGCCAGTAGGAGCCCCCCCGGGACAGGGGATAATTCACCCCTCCACTTT CASRSPPGTGDNSPLHF
NA TRBJ2-5 NA TRBV11-2 TGTGCCAGCAGCTTAGGAGCAGGAACGGAGACCCAGTACTTC CASSLGAGTETQYF
NA TRBJ2-3 NA TRBV28 TGTGCCAGCATTTCCGGCCCAGTCGAGGGAGATACGCAGTATTTT CASISGPVEGDTQYF
TRBD2 TRBJ2-2 few TRBV29-1 TGCAGCGGGCAGGGACTAGCGGGAGCCAACACCGGGGAGCTGTTTTTT CSGQGLAGANTGELFF
NA TRBJ2-7 NA TRBV6-6 TGTGCCAGCAGAAACAGGGCTAGGAACGAGCAGTACTTC CASRNRARNEQYF
NA TRBJ1-2 few TRBV9 TGTGCCAGCAGCTTACGGCCCAACTATGGCTACACCTTC CASSLRPNYGYTF
NA TRBJ2-2 NA TRBV28 TGTGCCAGCAGGGTTCGCAGGGTCCGGACCGGGGAGCTGTTTTTT CASRVRRVRTGELFF
NA TRBJ2-1 once TRBV6-6 TGTGCCAGCAGTTACGATTCCTACAATGAGCAGTTCTTC CASSYDSYNEQFF
TRBD2 TRBJ2-7 NA TRBV9 TGTGCCAGCAGCGTAGGCGGCGGGAGGGCCGTCGAGCAGTACTTC CASSVGGGRAVEQYF
TRBD2 TRBJ2-1 NA TRBV13 TGTGCCAGCAGCCGGGGACTAGCGGGAGAGAGCCACTACAATGAGCAGTTCTTC CASSRGLAGESHYNEQFF
NA TRBJ1-3 NA TRBV14 TGTGCCAGCAGCCAAAACAGGGTGCTCATCTCTGGAAACACCATATATTTT CASSQNRVLISGNTIYF
NA TRBJ2-7 NA TRBV27 TGTGCCAGCAGTTTAGGGACAAAAGTTTACGAGCAGTACTTC CASSLGTKVYEQYF
NA TRBJ2-1 NA TRBV5-6 TGTGCCAGCAGCTTGGCGGGCGGGAATGAGCAGTTCTTC CASSLAGGNEQFF
NA TRBJ2-5 NA TRBV7-9 TGTGCCAGCAGCCCAATGGGGGGACAGAAAAAAGAGACCCAGTACTTC CASSPMGGQKKETQYF
NA TRBJ2-1 NA TRBV28 TGTGCCAGCAGTTTACTTTCAGGGGAGCAGTTCTTC CASSLLSGEQFF
TRBD2 TRBJ2-5 NA TRBV5-8 TGTGCCAGCAGGAACCCGGGACTAGCGGGAGGGCGACACCAAGAGACCCAGTACTTC CASRNPGLAGGRHQETQYF
NA TRBJ2-5 NA TRBV5-1 TGCGCCAGCAGTACGGGGTATCGAAGCCAAGAGACCCAGTACTTC CASSTGYRSQETQYF